The 5 T cell receptor beta chains in this list originate from one sample, sequenced in a study of Ad26.COV2.S vaccination and SARS-CoV-2 variants. Noted treatment: around 19 received Ad26.COV2.S at low or high dose, single or two shots; 5 received placebo; per-sample allocation not given. Sampling happened 63 days after the first vaccine or placebo injection. Here immunoSEQ multiplex PCR was the method, and the copy in TCRdb shows in-frame clones only, minus some. Of about 370,000 clones in the sample, about 88% are singletons; the top ten hold about 1.9%. Sequences were derived from peripheral blood, sampled in a trial of Ad26.COV2.S vaccine versus placebo. These receptors originate from a person between 18 and 60 years old who received the Ad26.COV2.S COVID-19 vaccine or a placebo.

V gene TRBV7-8 combines with J gene TRBJ1-2, with D maybe TRBD1 (6 bases). The CDR3 is 14 residues long. CDR1 and CDR2 from the germline V gene are SGHVS and FQNEAQ. Trimming removed 4 bases at V and 8 bases at J, with 17 bases between. CDR3 sequence reads: CASSSLGGGYGYTF. CDR3 nucleotides: TGTGCCAGCAGCTCGTTAGGGGGAGGCTACGGCTACACCTTC. The whole variable domain, filled in from reference TRBV7-8 and TRBJ1-2, reads GAGVSQSPRYKVAKRGQDVALRCDPISGHVSLFWYQQALGQGPEFLTYFQNEAQLDKSGLPSDRFFAERPEGSVSTLKIQRTQQEDSAVYLCASSSLGGGYGYTFGSGTRLTVV.

In its sample, this clone was seen once. The chain is built from TRBV6-5 and TRBJ2-5; D remains ambiguous. The V end was cut by 6 bases, the J end by 6 bases, with 17 bases between. Per germline, CDR1 MNHEY and CDR2 SVGAGI. The CDR3 length is 14 residues. The CDR3 here is CASSSDLGRQTQYF. The CDR3 bases are TGTGCCAGCAGCAGCGACCTTGGGCGGCAGACCCAGTACTTC.

The chain combines TRBV5-1 with TRBJ1-4, with D perhaps matching TRBD1 (6 bases). Per germline, CDR1 SGHRS and CDR2 YFSETQ. V was shortened by 0 bases and J by 3 bases, with 9 bases between the two germline ends. The CDR3 runs 15 residues. This chain's CDR3 is CASSLEGGPNEKLFF. The CDR3 DNA reads as TGCGCCAGCAGCTTGGAGGGGGGCCCTAATGAAAAACTGTTTTTT.

This sequence joins TRBV10-3 and TRBJ2-2; D unclear. This CDR3 has 14 residues. CDR1 and CDR2 from the germline V gene are ENHRY and SYGVKD. Trimming removed 0 bases from V and 4 bases from J, with 6 bases in between. CDR3 in DNA: TGTGCCATCAGTGAGTCGGGATTCACCGGGGAGCTGTTTTTT. Its protein is CAISESGFTGELFF.

This clone turned up a few times. This chain uses TRBV11-3 with TRBJ2-1; 12 bases match TRBD2. Trimming took 5 bases from V and 7 from J; bases not matched to a gene: 6. CDR3 length equals 15 residues. Germline loops: CDR1 SGHNT, CDR2 YENEEA. In DNA, the CDR3 is TGTGCCAGCAGCAGCAGACTAGCGGGAGTGAATGAGCAGTTCTTC. Translated: CASSSRLAGVNEQFF.